This T cell receptor beta chain was sequenced in a study of T-cell memory formation after mild COVID-19. Broader study findings: A balance of CD4 and CD8 characterized clones contracting day 15 to 85, whereas later expanders leaned CD4+.

This clonotype was found many times. Its cognate antigen is unknown. J was trimmed by 1 base and V by 5 bases; bases with no gene match: 4. CDR3 size: 15 residues. Germline CDR1 SGHTA, CDR2 FQGNSA. Barcoded TCR alpha and TCR beta cDNA libraries with UMIs came from 5'RACE using constant-segment primers. TCRdb re-called the 5' RACE reads through MiXCR, storing one row per CDR3 protein. The sample includes 140,000 to 150,000 distinct CDR3 sequences, about 19% of them seen just once. The V and J genes are TRBV7-2 and TRBJ2-3, with 9 bases fitting TRBD2. This sequence was found in an adult woman who had mild COVID-19 (a few samples of this study predate the infection). Cell type and time point are not known. The material sequenced was PBMCs or a T cell subset sorted from them (not recorded which). Written as DNA, the CDR3 is TGTGCCAGCAGCATACGGACTAGCGGCACAGATACGCAGTATTTT. Translation gives CASSIRTSGTDTQYF. The variable domain in full, completed from reference TRBV7-2 and TRBJ2-3, reads GAGVSQSPSNKVTEKGKDVELRCDPISGHTALYWYRQSLGQGLEFLIYFQGNSAPDKSGLPSDRFSAERTGGSVSTLTIQRTQQEDSAVYLCASSIRTSGTDTQYFGPGTRLTVL.